This T cell receptor beta chain was identified during a study of blood T cell repertoires in COVID-19 (dated by TCRdb to about 2020). Looking at the study overall: Collaborator samples came from the United States, Italy and Spain and covered acute and convalescent phases of COVID-19. A freely available public database, intended as a resource for researchers studying the immune response to SARS-CoV-2, is where the repertoires were released. Deeply sampled blood TCRbeta repertoires from subjects exposed to, actively infected with, or recovered from COVID-19 were included in the dataset. The material from the prospective study consisted of cDNA or gDNA derived from T cells, B-cell-depleted T cells, or PBMCs. Nearly every sample came with metadata listing a de-identified subject ID, COVID-19 status, age in years and sex. The samples were drawn from two sources: the first 160 participants of the ongoing ImmuneRACE study, and over 1,000 subjects contributed by 6 global collaborators. Where available, HLA class I and class II types were taken from metadata supplied by the sample provider and were not determined by assay-based typing.

Whole blood was collected in K2EDTA tubes by collaborating institutions according to the institutions' own protocols. Collaborator samples were shipped for TCRbeta analysis as frozen whole blood, isolated PBMCs, or DNA extracted from either sample type. Per the germline V gene (reference sequence), LNHNV is the CDR1 and YYDKDF is the CDR2. The CDR3, cysteine through phenylalanine, is 16 amino acids long. Solely the CDR3 DNA is kept, with 48 bases framed from the first base. Germline trimming amounts to 0 bases on V and 3 bases on J, with 3 as the count of junction bases outside the gene matches. The immunoSEQ Assay, a bias-controlled multiplex PCR, was used to amplify TCRbeta CDR3 regions from genomic DNA. Turning to the authors' computational methods: The number of nucleated cells in each sample was estimated by amplification of reference gene primers within the assay. To quantify the absolute abundance of each unique TCRbeta CDR3 rearrangement, sequence reads were collapsed and filtered. Productive Simpson clonality was computed per sample as the square root of Simpson's diversity index over productive rearrangements. TCRdb carries this immuneACCESS record with in-frame sequences only. Its versions omit some clonotypes, under half of them owing to an unresolved V gene in the studies checked, with the rest unexplained. V and J calls and clone size come straight from that table; D and trimming were deduced from the DNA. The sample table lists 50,000 or so clones, 75% to 85% of them with a count of one. The ten biggest clones cover 7% to 8.5% of the sample.

Turning to this clone: The specificity of this receptor is unknown. No qualities accompany the bases; no much larger clone lies one base away.

Paper-wide results and their limitations: The amount of clinical and demographic metadata varied by source and participant and was provided uncurated.

The sequenced sample consisted of peripheral blood. The receptor chain draws on TRBV15 and TRBJ2-1, with 9 middle bases fitting TRBD2. The receptor's source is a man aged 40-50 years with acute or convalescent COVID-19. The DNA sequence is given as TGTGCCACCAGCAGAGACCCGCGGGGGGGCTACAATGAGCAGTTCTTC. Its protein reads: CATSRDPRGGYNEQFF.